A single T cell receptor beta chain is shown here with its context. The method was immunoSEQ multiplex PCR; TCRdb's version includes in-frame clones alone and lacks a portion of them. Of about 120,000 clones in the sample, around nine tenths are singletons; the top ten hold roughly an eighth. This entry is derived from a study of control samples from healthy donors and cancer patients. The CDR3 covers 13 residues. Germline values: CDR1 LGHNT, CDR2 FRNRAP. V was shortened by 6 bases and J by 3 bases, with 11 bases between the two germline ends. This TCR was recovered from a man in his thirties or forties in good health. The chain couples TRBV12-5 to TRBJ1-1; D remains ambiguous. The sample consisted of blood. The CDR3 sequence: CASGAIRDTEAFF. The CDR3 region has the DNA TGTGCTAGTGGGGCGATTAGGGACACTGAAGCTTTCTTT.